The 12 T cell receptor beta chains presented below share a single source sample, sequenced in a study of control samples from healthy donors and cancer patients. Clones were read by immunoSEQ multiplex PCR, and TCRdb kept only the in-frame ones, dropping some. The data show about 130,000 clones, around 94% seen once. The sample consisted of PBMCs. The receptors were gathered from a man of 80 years or more with head and neck cancer.

The chain's CDR3 is CASSLALTSGSYEQYF. Written as DNA, the CDR3 is TGCGCCAGCAGCTTGGCCTTGACTAGCGGGAGTTACGAGCAGTACTTC. The rearrangement links TRBV5-1 to TRBJ2-7, with TRBD2 matching 12 bases. CDR1 SGHRS and CDR2 YFSETQ come from the germline V gene. CDR3 length equals 16 residues. Trimming took 0 bases from V and 4 from J; bases not matched to a gene: 5.

J is TRBJ1-2 and V is TRBV14; TRBD1 aligns across 7 bases. Per the germline V gene, CDR1 is SGHDN and CDR2 is FVKESK. The CDR3 sequence is 14 residues long. Trimming took 1 base from V and 4 from J; bases not matched to a gene: 3. The CDR3 reads CASSQVRGFYGYTF. CDR3 nucleotide sequence: TGTGCCAGCAGCCAAGTCAGGGGGTTCTATGGCTACACCTTC.

The chain is built from TRBV2 and TRBJ2-7; possible D gene TRBD1, 5 bases. The germline V gene encodes CDR1 SNHLY and CDR2 FYNNEI. The CDR3 has 12 amino acids. V was shortened by 6 bases and J by 2 bases, with 8 bases between the two germline ends. CDR3 DNA: TGTGCCAGCAGCACGGACACCTACGAGCAGTACTTC. It is translated as CASSTDTYEQYF.

This clone was seen only once. This chain connects TRBV6-5 to TRBJ1-6; 7 bases fit TRBD1. Per germline, CDR1 MNHEY and CDR2 SVGAGI. The CDR3 covers 15 residues. V lost 7 bases, J lost 3 bases, and 6 bases stayed unmatched. CDR3: CASNLRDSYNSPLHF. CDR3 nucleotides: TGTGCCAGCAACCTCCGGGACAGCTATAATTCACCCCTCCACTTT.

The chain carries TRBV11-2 and TRBJ1-3; a possible D gene is TRBD1 (6 bases). The CDR3 contains 15 residues. Trimming removed 0 bases from V and 8 bases from J, with 14 bases in between. The germline V gene encodes CDR1 SGHAT and CDR2 FQNNGV. DNA of the CDR3: TGTGCCAGCAGCTTAGATCCGGGGGCTAGGGACACCATATATTTT. It yields the protein CASSLDPGARDTIYF.

The chain carries TRBV7-2 and TRBJ2-3; 9 bases map to TRBD1. Germline V gene sequence: CDR1 SGHTA, CDR2 FQGNSA. V lost 3 bases to trimming and J lost 6 bases; unmatched junction nucleotides: 7. There are 15 residues in the CDR3. The CDR3 loop reads CASSFGDRVADTQYF. In DNA form, the CDR3 reads TGTGCCAGCAGCTTTGGGGACAGGGTAGCTGATACGCAGTATTTT.

The chain joins TRBV6-1 to TRBJ1-4, with D perhaps matching TRBD1 (5 bases). Germline V gene lookup returns CDR1 MNHNS and CDR2 SASEGT. V gave up 1 base and J gave up 5 bases, with 8 bases separating them. This CDR3 region has 14 residues. CDR3 DNA: TGTGCCAGCAGTGAAGGGGGCTGGAATGAAAAACTGTTTTTT. Translating gives CASSEGGWNEKLFF.

Only a few counts were recorded for this clone. The chain couples TRBV4-1 to TRBJ1-2; D might be TRBD1 (6 bases). Trimming pared 1 base from V and 7 bases from J, leaving 13 bases between. The CDR3 is 14 residues long. CDR1 and CDR2 from the germline V gene are MGHRA and YSYEKL. DNA of the CDR3: TGCGCCAGCAGCCAAGGCCCGGGGGCGGTTGGCTACACCTTC. Its translation is CASSQGPGAVGYTF.

The chain employs TRBV6-5 and TRBJ1-1; D remains unclear. CDR1 and CDR2 from the germline V gene are MNHEY and SVGAGI. This CDR3 is 11 amino acids long. Trimming took off 6 bases at V and 4 bases at J, with 6 bases between the two ends. CDR3 nucleotides: TGTGCCAGCAGGTCTTCCACTGAAGCTTTCTTT. It is translated as CASRSSTEAFF.

The chain recombines TRBV25-1 with TRBJ1-6; maybe TRBD1 (6 bases). This CDR3 is 17 amino acids long. The V end lost 10 bases, the J end lost 7 bases, and 26 bases lay between the germline ends. The germline V gene has CDR1 MGHDK and CDR2 SYGVNS. The DNA of the CDR3 is TGTGCCACCCAGCGGGGGCGGGGTGTCTCGTGGAATTCACCCCTCCACTTT. This codes for CATQRGRGVSWNSPLHF.

A single count supports this clone. The chain's CDR3 is CASSPPGGSGNTIYF. The CDR3 DNA reads as TGTGCCAGCTCACCACCGGGGGGATCTGGAAACACCATATATTTT. The V gene is TRBV18, the J gene TRBJ1-3, with a possible D match to TRBD1 (5 bases). V lost 0 bases to trimming and J lost 1 base, with 7 bases between them. The CDR3 loop spans 15 amino acids. Germline CDR1 reads KGHSH; CDR2 reads LQKENI.

This chain uses TRBV25-1 with TRBJ2-1, with TRBD1 as a possible D gene (6 bases). The V end was cut by 1 base, the J end by 6 bases, with 13 bases between. CDR1 MGHDK and CDR2 SYGVNS come from the germline V gene. The CDR3 is 15 residues long. The CDR3 sequence: CASSEWVRGSNEQFF. DNA for the CDR3: TGTGCCAGCAGTGAATGGGTCAGGGGAAGCAATGAGCAGTTCTTC.